This section outlines one T cell receptor (beta chain) sequence together with its context. Its antigen remains unidentified. Construction of the TCR beta libraries employed iRepertoire HTBI primers in conjunction with Arm-PCR of CDR3 regions. TCRdb recomputed calls from the multiplex PCR reads with MiXCR, one row per CDR3 protein. Of roughly 500,000 distinct CDR3 sequences in the sample, approximately 21% are singletons; the top ten hold roughly 7.1%. This entry belongs to a study of regulatory T cells in long-lasting Graves disease. The study's findings and limits: Persistent disease exhibited a predilection for TRBV28, TRBJ1-2 and TRBJ2-5.

Germline assignment: CDR1 LGHNA and CDR2 YNFKEQ. V was trimmed by 4 bases and J by 8 bases, leaving 14 bases between them. CDR3 size: 13 residues. Time point indicated: persistent/refractory GD, antithyroid drugs over 5 years with positive TRAb. Scientists built the TCR library using RNA that was extracted from PBMCs. The collection involved drawing around 10 milliliters of peripheral blood into EDTA tubes. Sequenced here: peripheral blood mononuclear cells (PBMCs), sampled when the disease was refractory, from a patient treated with antithyroid drugs. The chain employs TRBV4-2 and TRBJ1-2; D not certain. The TCR was taken from a female donor with Graves disease. CDR3 sequence reads: CASSLTRGSGYTF. In DNA form, the CDR3 reads TGTGCCAGCAGCCTAACGAGAGGGAGCGGCTACACCTTC.